The 20 T cell receptor beta chains presented below share a single source sample, sequenced in a study of T cells in localized non-small cell lung cancer. The protocol was immunoSEQ multiplex PCR, while the TCRdb copy is restricted to in-frame clones and leaves out a portion. This table holds tens of thousands of clones, approximately 84% found once. The sample was peripheral blood, taken before any cancer treatment. Source of these receptors: an older female donor with stage I lung adenocarcinoma.

This clone was recorded a few times. The chain is built from TRBV5-1 and TRBJ1-4; 7 bases are shared with TRBD1. The CDR3 sequence is 15 residues long. CDR1 is SGHRS and CDR2 is YFSETQ in the germline V gene. The junction had 10 bases not matched to a gene; V was cut back by 4 bases and J by 7 bases. The CDR3 region has the DNA TGCGCCAGCAGCGGGCAGACAGGGCCCGGTGAAAAACTGTTTTTT. Translated: CASSGQTGPGEKLFF.

The chain links TRBV9 to TRBJ1-3; no firm D call. The germline V gene has CDR1 SGDLS and CDR2 YYNGEE. CDR3 length: 14 residues. V was cut by 4 bases and J by 0 bases, with 8 bases left in between. The CDR3 nucleotides are TGTGCCAGCAGCAGAACAGTCTCTGGAAACACCATATATTTT. Protein sequence: CASSRTVSGNTIYF.

The rearrangement links TRBV20-1 to TRBJ1-4, with D perhaps matching TRBD1 (5 bases). This CDR3 has 11 amino acids. CDR1 is DFQATT, CDR2 SNEGSKA, per germline (reference sequence). V was pared by 5 bases and J by 8 bases, with 9 bases between. DNA for the CDR3: TGCAGTGCTCCCGGGGGGGAAAAACTGTTTTTT. Its protein is CSAPGGEKLFF.

The chain carries TRBV28 and TRBJ1-1; D unclear. The ends were cut back, 5 bases at V and 8 bases at J, with 15 bases in the middle. The CDR3 extends over 13 amino acids. Germline loops: CDR1 MDHEN, CDR2 SYDVKM. Here the CDR3 reads CASSGVPHWEAFF. For the CDR3, the DNA is TGTGCCAGCAGTGGTGTCCCCCACTGGGAAGCTTTCTTT.

The chain combines TRBV18 with TRBJ2-3; D call uncertain. Germline lookup yields CDR1 KGHSH and CDR2 LQKENI. Trimming took off 0 bases at V and 1 base at J, with 5 bases between the two ends. This CDR3 contains 14 residues. CDR3 residues: CASSPPVRTDTQYF. CDR3 DNA sequence: TGTGCCAGCTCACCACCTGTCCGCACAGATACGCAGTATTTT.

The chain employs TRBV11-3 and TRBJ2-3, with 8 bases that match TRBD2. This CDR3 is built from 15 residues. Germline assignment: CDR1 SGHNT and CDR2 YENEEA. V lost 0 bases, J lost 2 bases, and 1 base stayed unmatched. CDR3 in DNA: TGTGCCAGCAGCTTAGAAGCGGGAGCCACAGATACGCAGTATTTT. This gives the protein CASSLEAGATDTQYF.

This clone came up once. The chain recombines TRBV10-2 with TRBJ1-1; no definite D call. V lost 1 base, J lost 10 bases, and 13 bases lay in between. CDR1 and CDR2 from the germline V gene are WSHSY and SAAADI. CDR3 length: 13 amino acids. The CDR3 protein is CASSEYDPERAFF. The DNA of the CDR3 is TGCGCCAGCAGTGAGTATGACCCCGAACGAGCTTTCTTT.

V gene TRBV19 combines with J gene TRBJ2-3; 8 nucleotides align to TRBD2. V was clipped by 1 base and J by 4 bases; unmatched bases: 1. Per germline, CDR1 LNHDA and CDR2 SQIVND (reference sequence). The CDR3 runs 14 residues. CDR3 in amino acids: CASSIAGGPDTQYF. The CDR3 nucleotides are TGTGCCAGTAGTATAGCGGGGGGGCCAGATACGCAGTATTTT.

The rearrangement links TRBV4-2 to TRBJ2-3; tentative D call: TRBD2 (7 bases). This CDR3 is built from 16 residues. Germline V gene lookup returns CDR1 LGHNA and CDR2 YNFKEQ. The germline V and J ends were trimmed by 4 bases and 6 bases, with 20 bases remaining between them. CDR3 residues: CASSPGPGGPGDTQYF. CDR3 coding DNA: TGTGCCAGCAGCCCAGGTCCGGGGGGCCCTGGGGATACGCAGTATTTT.

The chain uses TRBV6-6 and TRBJ2-1, with D possibly called TRBD1 or TRBD2 (5 bases each). Germline loops: CDR1 MNHNY, CDR2 SVGAGI (reference sequence). V lost 2 bases and J lost 8, with 13 bases in between. CDR3 length: 14 amino acids. This CDR3 reads CASSYGLVGDEQFF. The CDR3 nucleotides are TGTGCCAGCAGTTACGGCTTAGTGGGGGATGAGCAGTTCTTC.

V and J are TRBV11-3 and TRBJ1-2; the D is unclear. V dropped 2 bases and J dropped 2 bases, with 6 bases sitting between them. The CDR3 spans 13 residues. Germline V gene lookup returns CDR1 SGHNT and CDR2 YENEEA. The CDR3 nucleotides read TGTGCCAGCAGCTTAAGTACCAACTATGGCTACACCTTC. Its protein product is CASSLSTNYGYTF.

The chain combines TRBV19 with TRBJ1-2; no firm D call. CDR1 is LNHDA and CDR2 is SQIVND in the germline V gene (reference sequence). The CDR3 has 13 residues. V was trimmed by 7 bases and J by 8 bases, leaving 17 bases between them. This chain's CDR3 is CASIGDSPGGYTF. CDR3 DNA sequence: TGTGCCAGTATAGGTGACTCCCCAGGCGGCTACACCTTC.

The V and J genes are TRBV5-1 and TRBJ2-5, with 12 bases matching TRBD1. The CDR3 totals 14 residues. J was trimmed by 5 bases and V by 4 bases; bases with no gene match: 3. Germline assignment: CDR1 SGHRS and CDR2 YFSETQ. In DNA form, the CDR3 reads TGCGCCAGCAGCGGGACAGGGGGCAGCGAGACCCAGTACTTC. Protein: CASSGTGGSETQYF. Variable domain in full (rest from reference TRBV5-1 and TRBJ2-5): KAGVTQTPRYLIKTRGQQVTLSCSPISGHRSVSWYQQTPGQGLQFLFEYFSETQRNKGNFPGRFSGRQFSNSRSEMNVSTLELGDSALYLCASSGTGGSETQYFGPGTRLLVL.

The V call is TRBV18, the J call TRBJ2-4; D is unclear. From germline, CDR1 is KGHSH and CDR2 LQKENI. Trimming removed 1 base from V and 5 bases from J, with 9 bases in between. This CDR3 is built from 14 residues. CDR3 nucleotide sequence: TGTGCCAGCTCACCACGACCCCTCGAAAACATTCAGTACTTC. It codes for CASSPRPLENIQYF.

The chain links TRBV11-3 to TRBJ1-1; the match to TRBD1 covers 9 bases. Looked up from germline, CDR1 is SGHNT and CDR2 is YENEEA. The CDR3 is made up of 15 amino acids. After removal of 5 bases from V and 1 base from J, the junction contained 5 bases not matched to a gene. The DNA of the CDR3 is TGTGCCAGCAGCCATGGGACAGGGAGGAACACTGAAGCTTTCTTT. Protein sequence: CASSHGTGRNTEAFF.

The V call is TRBV27, the J call TRBJ1-4; 8 positions match TRBD1. In germline, CDR1 is MNHEY, CDR2 SMNVEV (reference sequence). CDR3 length: 16 amino acids. After removal of 4 bases from V and 2 bases from J, the junction contained 6 bases not matched to a gene. This CDR3 is CASSSYRGETNEKLFF. The CDR3 DNA reads TGTGCCAGCAGTTCCTACAGGGGGGAGACTAATGAAAAACTGTTTTTT.

J is TRBJ2-3 and V is TRBV30; a weak D match, TRBD2 (5 bases). V was cut by 2 bases and J by 6 bases, with 21 bases left in between. The CDR3 length is 16 residues. Per the germline V gene, CDR1 is GTSNPN and CDR2 is SVGIG (reference sequence). CDR3 nucleotides: TGTGCCTGGAGTCGGGCAGGTGGCGGGCTCGGGGATACGCAGTATTTT. Its translation is CAWSRAGGGLGDTQYF.

V usage is TRBV19 and J usage is TRBJ1-5, with 8 bases fitting TRBD1. The CDR3 runs 14 residues. V lost 3 bases, J lost 7 bases, and 5 bases stayed unmatched. Looked up from germline, CDR1 is LNHDA and CDR2 is SQIVND (reference sequence). Here the CDR3 DNA reads TGTGCCAGTAGTATTATGGGACAGGAACAGCCCCAGCATTTT. As protein: CASSIMGQEQPQHF.

The rearrangement joins TRBV19 to TRBJ1-6; TRBD1 is a possible D gene (5 bases). The V and J ends lost 4 bases and 11 bases respectively, with 12 bases between them. Germline V CDR1 and CDR2: LNHDA, SQIVND (reference sequence). The CDR3 is made up of 13 amino acids. The CDR3 DNA sequence: TGTGCCAGTAGTACAGGGCCGCGACCACCCCTCCACTTT. Translating gives CASSTGPRPPLHF.

This rearrangement joins TRBV15 to TRBJ2-4, with unresolved D. This CDR3 has 12 amino acids. The V end was cut by 0 bases, the J end by 6 bases, with 3 bases between. Germline CDR1 reads LNHNV; CDR2 reads YYDKDF (reference sequence). The CDR3 spells CATSRDINIQYF. The CDR3, as DNA: TGTGCCACCAGCAGAGATATAAACATTCAGTACTTC.